Below are 25 T cell receptor beta chains sequenced from a single sample in a study of response to subunit inactivated influenza vaccine. TCRdb fed the RT-PCR reads into MiXCR, producing one record per CDR3 protein. The sample has some 180,000 distinct CDR3 sequences, around 9% seen once. The sample consisted of non-naive T cells sorted from PBMCs, taken on the day of vaccination. These receptors all come from a man between 50 and 59 years old who received an inactivated influenza vaccine.

This CDR3 reads CASSSGLAGGPGDTQYF. As DNA, the CDR3 is TGTGCCAGCAGCTCGGGACTAGCGGGAGGGCCAGGGGATACGCAGTATTTT. The genes are TRBV7-2 and TRBJ2-3; 16 nucleotides align to TRBD2. The CDR3 consists of 17 residues. V trimming: 4 bases; J trimming: 6 bases; junction bases outside the gene matches: 7. The germline V gene has CDR1 SGHTA and CDR2 FQGNSA.

This clonotype was seen a handful of times. This chain connects TRBV4-2 to TRBJ2-1; 8 bases align to TRBD2. V gave up 2 bases and J gave up 5 bases; unmatched junction bases: 8. Germline assignment: CDR1 LGHNA and CDR2 YNFKEQ. This CDR3 is 16 amino acids long. CDR3 protein: CASSQLVSGSNNEQFF. DNA for the CDR3: TGTGCCAGCAGCCAATTAGTCAGCGGGAGCAACAATGAGCAGTTCTTC.

This clonotype came up a few times. The chain joins TRBV12-3 or TRBV12-4 to TRBJ2-5; a possible D gene is TRBD1 (5 bases). Trimming removed 3 bases from V and 2 bases from J, with 19 bases in between. CDR3 length: 17 amino acids. The CDR3 here is CASSLGRTGYWQETQYF. CDR3 coding DNA: TGTGCCAGCAGTTTGGGCCGAACAGGTTATTGGCAAGAGACCCAGTACTTC.

This clonotype appeared a few times. The chain uses TRBV19 and TRBJ1-4, with TRBD1 identical over 7 bases. CDR1 is LNHDA, CDR2 SQIVND, per germline (reference sequence). J gave up 13 bases and V 8 bases, and 19 bases lay outside the gene matches. The CDR3 extends over 15 amino acids. Written as DNA, the CDR3 is TGTGCCAGTCAGCCTGAGGAAGGGGGCAGAGGAGTACTGTTTTTT. Encoded protein: CASQPEEGGRGVLFF.

This clonotype was found many times. This chain connects TRBV27 to TRBJ2-1; TRBD2 matches 11 bases. Germline loops: CDR1 MNHEY, CDR2 SMNVEV (reference sequence). V lost 0 bases and J lost 0; bases outside the gene matches: 10. The CDR3 totals 20 residues. CDR3 region: CASSLSSLAGGLSSYNEQFF. CDR3 sequence (DNA): TGTGCCAGCAGTTTATCGTCGCTAGCGGGGGGCCTCAGCTCCTACAATGAGCAGTTCTTC.

The V call is TRBV18, the J call TRBJ2-3; possibly TRBD2 for D (5 bases). The ends were cut back, 0 bases at V and 9 bases at J, with 13 bases in the middle. The CDR3 extends over 14 amino acids. Germline CDR1 reads KGHSH; CDR2 reads LQKENI. Here the CDR3 reads CASSPPIGVGTQYF. As DNA, the CDR3 is TGTGCCAGCTCACCACCTATCGGGGTAGGAACGCAGTATTTT.

This chain links TRBV12-3 or TRBV12-4 with TRBJ1-2, with TRBD1 matching 9 bases. The CDR3 loop spans 15 amino acids. The V gene end was trimmed by 5 bases and the J gene end by 4 bases; junction bases not matched to a gene: 8. The CDR3 reads CASSPDRGRTYGYTF. CDR3 in DNA: TGTGCCAGCAGTCCGGACAGGGGTAGGACCTATGGCTACACCTTC.

Many counts were recorded for this clonotype. CDR3 nucleotide sequence: TGTGCCATCGCGGGACCTGGCGACGAGCAGTACTTC. It yields the protein CAIAGPGDEQYF. The chain is built from TRBV10-3 and TRBJ2-7, with D tentatively TRBD2 (6 bases). The CDR3 consists of 12 residues. Per germline, CDR1 ENHRY and CDR2 SYGVKD. Trimming took off 8 bases at V and 5 bases at J, with 13 bases between the two ends.

This clonotype was counted a few times. This chain joins TRBV5-1 and TRBJ2-3, with D possibly being TRBD1 (6 bases). The CDR3 loop spans 17 amino acids. V was shortened by 5 bases and J by 0 bases, with 19 bases between the two germline ends. From germline, CDR1 is SGHRS and CDR2 YFSETQ. The CDR3 DNA follows: TGCGCCAGCAGGCGGATACCTGGGCAGGGGAGCACAGATACGCAGTATTTT. Its translation is CASRRIPGQGSTDTQYF.

The rearrangement joins TRBV1 to TRBJ2-7; TRBD1 is the table's D call, not checked against the DNA. TRBV1 is a pseudogene locus. The CDR3 is 17 residues long. Here the CDR3 DNA reads TGCACCAGCAGCCAAGATAGCGGGGGCGCACCACCTTACGAGCAGTACTTC. Protein: CTSSQDSGGAPPYEQYF.

This clonotype was detected a few times. V usage is TRBV28 and J usage is TRBJ1-5; D perhaps matches TRBD1 (6 bases). The length of the CDR3 is 17 residues. Trimming took off 0 bases at V and 4 bases at J, with 16 bases between the two ends. Germline-derived CDR1 and CDR2 are MDHEN and SYDVKM. CDR3 nucleotides: TGTGCCAGCAGTTTATGGGACATGGGGGGCTGGAATCAGCCCCAGCATTTT. Translated, it gives CASSLWDMGGWNQPQHF.

This clonotype was seen many times. The chain is built from TRBV5-1 and TRBJ2-1; 7 positions match TRBD1. The CDR3 has 14 amino acids. After removal of 2 bases from V and 3 bases from J, the junction contained 2 bases not matched to a gene. Germline V CDR1 and CDR2: SGHRS, YFSETQ. The CDR3 nucleotides read TGCGCCAGCAGCTTCCGGGACAGCTACAATGAGCAGTTCTTC. Its translation: CASSFRDSYNEQFF.

As regards this clonotype: A much larger clone differs by one base, so this may be a read error. The chain has TRBV7-3 and TRBJ2-3, with 9 bases aligning to TRBD2. Germline loops: CDR1 SGHTA, CDR2 FQGTGA. This CDR3 is built from 14 residues. Here the CDR3 DNA reads TGTACCAGCAGTAGCGGGAGTGGAACAGATACGCAGTATTTT. Translation gives CTSSSGSGTDTQYF.

This clonotype was recorded a few times. J is TRBJ2-1 and V is TRBV5-6; 9 bases align to TRBD2. CDR1 is SGHDT and CDR2 is YYEEEE in the germline V gene. The CDR3 contains 18 residues. The junction had 18 bases not matched to a gene; V was cut back by 4 bases and J by 7 bases. The DNA of the CDR3 is TGTGCCAGCAGCCGAATAAGCCTTAGCGGGAGCAGGTTGAATGAGCAGTTCTTC. It translates to CASSRISLSGSRLNEQFF.

In this sample, this clonotype turned up many times. The chain employs TRBV5-1 and TRBJ1-1; D is perhaps TRBD1 (6 bases). Germline CDR1 is SGHRS and CDR2 is YFSETQ. This CDR3 has 14 amino acids. V lost 2 bases to trimming and J lost 4 bases, with 12 bases between them. The CDR3 is CASSFLEGGTEAFF. CDR3 nucleotides: TGCGCCAGCAGCTTTTTGGAAGGGGGCACTGAAGCTTTCTTT.

This chain links TRBV5-4 with TRBJ2-3; the D gene is possibly TRBD2 (5 bases). The V and J ends lost 1 base and 0 bases respectively, with 21 bases between them. The CDR3 is made up of 19 amino acids. Germline CDR1 is SGHNT and CDR2 is YYREEE (reference sequence). The CDR3: CASSLNQAVSDLSTDTQYF. The CDR3 region has the DNA TGTGCCAGCAGCTTGAATCAGGCAGTTTCGGACTTAAGCACAGATACGCAGTATTTT.

This clonotype has a handful of counts. This chain joins TRBV3-1 and TRBJ1-2; D gene ambiguous. This CDR3 has 13 amino acids. Trimming pared 0 bases from V and 4 bases from J, leaving 6 bases between. Germline-derived CDR1 and CDR2 are LGHDT and YNNKEL (reference sequence). Here the CDR3 DNA reads TGTGCCAGCAGCCAAGAACAGCTCTATGGCTACACCTTC. Amino acids: CASSQEQLYGYTF.

This clonotype was observed a handful of times. The rearrangement joins TRBV2 to TRBJ2-4; D uncertain. CDR1 is SNHLY and CDR2 is FYNNEI in the germline V gene. The length of the CDR3 is 14 residues. V lost 6 bases and J 0 bases, leaving 9 bases between the germline ends. The CDR3 here is CASSIVVAKNIQYF. CDR3 DNA: TGTGCCAGCAGCATTGTCGTAGCCAAAAACATTCAGTACTTC. Looking up the rest from reference TRBV2 and TRBJ2-4 gives the full variable domain: EPEVTQTPSHQVTQMGQEVILRCVPISNHLYFYWYRQILGQKVEFLVSFYNNEISEKSEIFDDQFSVERPDGSNFTLKIRSTKLEDSAMYFCASSIVVAKNIQYFGAGTRLSVL.

This sequence joins TRBV7-9 and TRBJ2-3, with D tentatively TRBD2 (6 bases). From germline, CDR1 is SEHNR and CDR2 FQNEAQ (reference sequence). Trimming removed 6 bases at V and 3 bases at J, with 13 bases between. The CDR3 has 14 amino acids. The CDR3 spells CASRSRLVTDTQYF. For the CDR3, the DNA is TGTGCCAGCAGATCAAGACTAGTTACAGATACGCAGTATTTT.

This clonotype has a handful of counts. The chain combines TRBV27 with TRBJ2-7; 7 bases are a match to TRBD1. V lost 4 bases to trimming and J lost 3 bases; unmatched junction nucleotides: 21. This CDR3 has 19 amino acids. Germline lookup yields CDR1 MNHEY and CDR2 SMNVEV (reference sequence). DNA of the CDR3: TGTGCCAGCAGTTCAACCAGGGGGTCCCGCGGACGATTTTTCTACGAGCAGTACTTC. This sequence encodes CASSSTRGSRGRFFYEQYF.

The chain employs TRBV2 and TRBJ2-3; D is ambiguous. The CDR3 spans 12 residues. V was shortened by 7 bases and J by 2 bases, with 7 bases between the two germline ends. Germline assignment: CDR1 SNHLY and CDR2 FYNNEI. The CDR3 bases are TGTGCCAGCACTACGGACACAGATACGCAGTATTTT. It encodes CASTTDTDTQYF.

The rearrangement joins TRBV10-3 to TRBJ2-3; TRBD1 matches at 8 bases. J was trimmed by 1 base and V by 11 bases; bases with no gene match: 11. Germline-derived CDR1 and CDR2 are ENHRY and SYGVKD. The CDR3 is made up of 15 amino acids. For the CDR3, the DNA is TGTGCCTCTACAATAGGACAGGGCGGCACAGATACGCAGTATTTT. It is translated as CASTIGQGGTDTQYF.

This clonotype has only a few counts. V gene TRBV6-2 or TRBV6-3 combines with J gene TRBJ1-1; no reliable D call. The V end lost 2 bases, the J end lost 2 bases, and 18 bases lay between the germline ends. The CDR3 is 17 residues long. The germline V gene has CDR1 MNHEY and CDR2 SVGEGT. As DNA, the CDR3 is TGTGCCAGCAGTTACACCCTCCCAAGGACGGACAACACTGAAGCTTTCTTT. This sequence encodes CASSYTLPRTDNTEAFF.

The rearrangement uses TRBV3-1 and TRBJ2-3; a possible D gene is TRBD2 (6 bases). Trimming cost V 1 base and J 0 bases, with 11 bases left between them. This CDR3 has 16 residues. Germline loops: CDR1 LGHDT, CDR2 YNNKEL (reference sequence). The CDR3 sequence is CASSQVLGRSTDTQYF. DNA for the CDR3: TGTGCCAGCAGCCAAGTTTTAGGGAGGAGCACAGATACGCAGTATTTT.

The rearrangement uses TRBV7-9 and TRBJ2-3, with TRBD2 matching over 7 bases. J gave up 14 bases and V 4 bases, and 12 bases lay outside the gene matches. The CDR3 has 13 residues. The germline V gene has CDR1 SEHNR and CDR2 FQNEAQ (reference sequence). The CDR3 loop reads CASSSTGVTSTYF. The CDR3 DNA is TGTGCCAGCAGCTCAACCGGGGTGACTAGCACGTATTTT.